This entry lists 3 T cell receptor beta chains sequenced from one sample in a study of T cell responses to AZD1222 COVID-19 vaccine. Libraries were prepared by immunoSEQ multiplex PCR; TCRdb keeps only in-frame clonotypes and omits some of them. The profile shows about 110,000 clones, 70% to 90% of them singletons. This specimen was peripheral blood, taken 28 days after the second AZD1222 dose. The receptors here all came from an adult who received the AZD1222 COVID-19 vaccine.

V and J are TRBV10-2 and TRBJ1-2, with 11 bases aligning to TRBD1. J was trimmed by 8 bases and V by 5 bases; bases with no gene match: 10. This CDR3 region has 15 residues. Germline V lookup: CDR1 WSHSY, CDR2 SAAADI. In DNA, the CDR3 is TGCGCCAGCAGTCAAACTTCCGGGACAGGGGGAGGCTACACCTTC. It encodes CASSQTSGTGGGYTF.

V gene TRBV12-3 or TRBV12-4 combines with J gene TRBJ1-5; D call uncertain. Between the trimmed V and J ends, which lost 6 bases and 4 bases, there was a span of 10 bases. The CDR3 has 13 residues. The DNA for the CDR3 is TGTGCCAGCAGCTTCGGGGATAATCAGCCCCAGCATTTT. Amino acid sequence: CASSFGDNQPQHF.

The chain recombines TRBV9 with TRBJ1-5; D is unresolved. The CDR3 has 13 amino acids. The germline V gene encodes CDR1 SGDLS and CDR2 YYNGEE. Trimming stripped 0 bases from V and 5 bases from J, with 6 bases between. Here the CDR3 reads CASSVVDHQPQHF. The DNA for the CDR3 is TGTGCCAGCAGCGTAGTGGATCATCAGCCCCAGCATTTT.